The clone carrying this T cell receptor beta chain was observed a few times. Multiplex touch-down PCR with TRB-A/B primers amplified rearranged V-D-J TRB sequences. TCRdb re-called the multiplex PCR reads with MiXCR, one entry per CDR3 protein. The profile shows around 10,000 distinct CDR3 sequences, more than 30% of them singletons. The entry originates in a study of T cell repertoires in aging, cancer and after chemotherapy. TCR beta rearrangements were amplified from peripheral blood genomic DNA. Sequenced input: blood. The sequence came from a human donor in good health.

The CDR3 reads CATSSSLGTEAFF. The CDR3 region has the DNA TGTGCCACCAGCAGTTCGTTAGGTACTGAAGCTTTCTTT. J is TRBJ1-1 and V is TRBV15; D is ambiguous. The CDR3 is made up of 13 amino acids. Germline V gene sequence: CDR1 LNHNV, CDR2 YYDKDF (reference sequence). Between the trimmed V and J ends, which lost 3 bases and 5 bases, there was a span of 10 bases. The whole variable domain, filled in from reference TRBV15 and TRBJ1-1, reads DAMVIQNPRYQVTQFGKPVTLSCSQTLNHNVMYWYQQKSSQAPKLLFHYYDKDFNNEADTPDNFQSRRPNTSFCFLDIRSPGLGDTAMYLCATSSSLGTEAFFGQGTRLTVV.